This entry lists 10 T cell receptor beta chains sequenced from one sample in a study of blood T cell repertoires in COVID-19. TCRdb keeps only in-frame clones here, not all; method: immunoSEQ multiplex PCR. Among 110,000 to 150,000 clones listed, approximately 81% were seen once. Sequenced: peripheral blood. The receptors come from a human donor in a cohort sampled during active COVID-19.

Only one count was recorded for this clone. The genes are TRBV27 and TRBJ2-1; tentative D call: TRBD2 (7 bases). V shed 6 bases and J shed 7 bases, with 19 bases lying between them. The CDR3 consists of 15 residues. Germline V gene sequence: CDR1 MNHEY, CDR2 SMNVEV (reference sequence). The CDR3 region is CASRQLGGGGNEQFF. As DNA, the CDR3 is TGTGCCAGCAGGCAGCTTGGGGGAGGGGGGAATGAGCAGTTCTTC.

The chain is built from TRBV28 and TRBJ2-6; the match to TRBD1 covers 8 bases. With V trimmed by 5 bases and J by 1 base, 10 bases remained unmatched. CDR3 size: 18 residues. Per the germline V gene, CDR1 is MDHEN and CDR2 is SYDVKM. The CDR3 reads CASSPIGGTGSGANVLTF. In DNA form, the CDR3 reads TGTGCCAGCAGTCCTATTGGGGGGACAGGTTCTGGGGCCAACGTCCTGACTTTC.

This clone was seen only a few times. The CDR3: CASSVSGLAVYNEQFF. CDR3 nucleotide sequence: TGTGCCAGCAGCGTTAGCGGACTAGCGGTCTACAATGAGCAGTTCTTC. This chain connects TRBV9 to TRBJ2-1; the match to TRBD2 covers 10 bases. The V segment lost 2 bases and the J segment 3 bases; nucleotides outside the gene matches: 5. CDR3 length: 16 amino acids. Germline loops: CDR1 SGDLS, CDR2 YYNGEE.

This rearrangement joins TRBV7-9 to TRBJ2-3; TRBD2 is a possible D gene (6 bases). Per germline, CDR1 SEHNR and CDR2 FQNEAQ (reference sequence). The CDR3 covers 15 residues. Deletions cut 3 bases from V and 2 bases from J, with 12 bases between. CDR3 sequence reads: CASSFSGLITDTQYF. In DNA form, the CDR3 reads TGTGCCAGCAGCTTCTCGGGACTGATCACAGATACGCAGTATTTT.

The chain has TRBV23-1 and TRBJ2-1; a weak D match, TRBD2 (6 bases). TRBV23-1 is filed as an ORF, its function uncertain. This CDR3 has 12 residues. Trimming took off 9 bases at V and 4 bases at J, with 10 bases between the two ends. The CDR3 spells CARGDSYNEQFF. In DNA, the CDR3 is TGCGCCAGAGGGGACTCATACAATGAGCAGTTCTTC.

The rearrangement joins TRBV28 to TRBJ1-5; 8 nucleotides match TRBD1. V lost 1 base, J lost 5 bases, and 7 bases stayed unmatched. This CDR3 comprises 16 residues. CDR1 MDHEN and CDR2 SYDVKM come from the germline V gene. The CDR3 DNA follows: TGTGCCAGCAGTTTATCCCTAGGACAGGGCGATCAGCCCCAGCATTTT. Translating it yields CASSLSLGQGDQPQHF. Complete variable domain (other parts from reference TRBV28 and TRBJ1-5): DVKVTQSSRYLVKRTGEKVFLECVQDMDHENMFWYRQDPGLGLRLIYFSYDVKMKEKGDIPEGYSVSREKKERFSLILESASTNQTSMYLCASSLSLGQGDQPQHFGDGTRLSIL.

This chain joins TRBV6-2 or TRBV6-3 and TRBJ2-5, with 7 bases lining up with TRBD2. Germline trimming cut 2 bases from V and 5 bases from J; bases unmatched to any gene: 5. Germline CDR1 reads MNHEY; CDR2 reads SVGEGT. The CDR3 has 14 residues. The CDR3, as DNA: TGTGCCAGCAGTTACGCGGGAGCGGGGGAGACCCAGTACTTC. Translation: CASSYAGAGETQYF.

This clone came up once. The rearrangement joins TRBV12-3 or TRBV12-4 to TRBJ2-3, with 8 bases that match TRBD2. The CDR3 is 12 amino acids. The V gene end was trimmed by 8 bases and the J gene end by 6 bases; junction bases not matched to a gene: 4. For the CDR3, the DNA is TGTGCCAGCGATCCGGGAGGGGATACGCAGTATTTT. Translated, it gives CASDPGGDTQYF.

V usage is TRBV4-2 and J usage is TRBJ1-4; 9 bases map to TRBD1. The CDR3 runs 14 residues. CDR1 and CDR2 (germline): LGHNA, YNFKEQ. V dropped 6 bases and J dropped 6; count of bases not matched to a gene: 5. CDR3 DNA sequence: TGTGCCAGCAGGAACAGGGGGCGCGATGAAAAACTGTTTTTT. This sequence encodes CASRNRGRDEKLFF.

The chain recombines TRBV19 with TRBJ2-5; 7 bases are shared with TRBD1. The V gene's germline CDR1 is LNHDA and CDR2 SQIVND (reference sequence). This CDR3 region has 15 residues. V lost 7 bases and J lost 1; bases outside the gene matches: 9. This CDR3 reads CASTATGTAQETQYF. The CDR3 DNA reads as TGTGCCAGTACCGCCACCGGGACAGCCCAAGAGACCCAGTACTTC. Full variable domain (rest looked up from reference TRBV19 and TRBJ2-5): DGGITQSPKYLFRKEGQNVTLSCEQNLNHDAMYWYRQDPGQGLRLIYYSQIVNDFQKGDIAEGYSVSREKKESFPLTVTSAQKNPTAFYLCASTATGTAQETQYFGPGTRLLVL.